This TCR beta chain was documented in a study of blood T cell repertoires in COVID-19. Overall study context: Spain, Italy and the United States supplied samples that represented acute and convalescent COVID-19. In each case, the material was cDNA or gDNA derived from T cells, B-cell-depleted T cells, or PBMCs.

Authors' processing steps: Reference gene primer amplification yielded estimated nucleated cell counts. This table comes from immunoSEQ multiplex PCR, and its TCRdb copy is limited to in-frame clones, with some not included. Clone size and the V and J calls come from that table; the DNA yielded D and trimming. The data show around 39,000 clones, over 70% seen once. This clone turned up a few times. Germline lookup yields CDR1 KGHSH and CDR2 LQKENI. V shed 0 bases and J shed 4 bases, with 10 bases lying between them. The CDR3 is made up of 15 amino acids. The rearrangement joins TRBV18 to TRBJ1-5, with D maybe TRBD1 (5 bases). This sequence was found in a man of 80 years or more with active or convalescent COVID-19. Sequencing was carried out using peripheral blood. CDR3 nucleotides: TGTGCCAGCTCACCACCGTCAGGGCAGAATCAGCCCCAGCATTTT. Translated: CASSPPSGQNQPQHF.